The clone carrying this T cell receptor (beta chain) was seen only a few times. Its cognate antigen is unknown. The record originates from a study of HIV-infected patients and healthy controls. Study findings and constraints: Healthy control repertoires had roughly threefold more distinct CDR3s than untreated HIV+ repertoires, and higher Shannon diversity.

Whole blood was used without fractionation, so all unsorted peripheral T cells were included. Looked up from germline, CDR1 is LGHDT and CDR2 is YNNKEL (reference sequence). CDR3 length: 14 residues. V lost 4 bases and J 4 bases, leaving 13 bases between the germline ends. Alpha and beta constant-region primers primed reverse transcription of approximately 0.55 ug RNA. Alpha and beta chain libraries were made separately by chain-specific third strand synthesis with multiplexing indices. All rearrangements within a chain used one primer pair; cDNA molecules carried barcodes. TCRdb re-called the 5' RACE reads with MiXCR, one entry per CDR3 protein. The sample contains around 7,500 distinct CDR3 sequences, 7% to 9% of which appear only once.

Material: blood, obtained before antiretroviral therapy. This receptor was identified in an adult with HIV infection. The chain carries TRBV3-1 and TRBJ1-2; possibly TRBD1 for D (6 bases). Written as DNA, the CDR3 is TGTGCCAGCAGCCCCGACAGGCGCTTCTATGGCTACACCTTC. Translated: CASSPDRRFYGYTF.